The table lists the clone carrying this TCR beta chain with a few counts. Antigen unknown. From the reads, TCRdb called clonotypes with MiXCR, one entry per CDR3 protein. This table holds about 310,000 distinct CDR3 sequences, around 25% found once. The source of the sample is a study of T cell repertoires in cytomegalovirus infection. Across the whole study: Public TCR beta signatures provided an indication of both CMV infection and a matching HLA type.

Germline V lookup: CDR1 SGHNT, CDR2 YENEEA. Trimming cost V 1 base and J 6 bases; bases outside gene matches: 5. There are 15 residues in the CDR3. The sequence was collected from a human donor in good health (CMV status not recorded). Some clones in this sample may be carry-over from other donors' samples. The chain combines TRBV11-3 with TRBJ2-1; TRBD1 matches at 8 bases. Specimen: cultured PBMCs, collected from culture after CMV antigen stimulation. CDR3 sequence reads: CASSLGRTGGNEQFF. CDR3 nucleotides: TGTGCCAGCAGCTTAGGTCGAACAGGGGGCAATGAGCAGTTCTTC.